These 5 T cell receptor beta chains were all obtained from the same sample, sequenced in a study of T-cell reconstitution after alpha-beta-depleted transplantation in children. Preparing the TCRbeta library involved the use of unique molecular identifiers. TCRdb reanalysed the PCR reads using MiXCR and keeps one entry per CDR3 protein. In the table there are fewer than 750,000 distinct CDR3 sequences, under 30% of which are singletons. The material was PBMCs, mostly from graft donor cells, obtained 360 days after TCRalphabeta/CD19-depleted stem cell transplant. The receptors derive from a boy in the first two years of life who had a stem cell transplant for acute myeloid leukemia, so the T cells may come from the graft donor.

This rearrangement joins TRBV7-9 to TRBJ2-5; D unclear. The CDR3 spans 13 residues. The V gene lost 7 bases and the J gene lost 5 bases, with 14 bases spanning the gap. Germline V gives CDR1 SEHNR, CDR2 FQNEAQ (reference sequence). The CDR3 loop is CASNLGLKETQYF. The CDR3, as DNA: TGTGCCAGCAACCTCGGCCTCAAGGAGACCCAGTACTTC.

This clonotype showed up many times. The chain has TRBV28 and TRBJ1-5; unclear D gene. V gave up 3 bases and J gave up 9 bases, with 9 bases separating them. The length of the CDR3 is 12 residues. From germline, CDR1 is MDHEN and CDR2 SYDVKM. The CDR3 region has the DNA TGTGCCAGCAGTTTTGGCGGGCTGCCCCAGCATTTT. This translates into CASSFGGLPQHF.

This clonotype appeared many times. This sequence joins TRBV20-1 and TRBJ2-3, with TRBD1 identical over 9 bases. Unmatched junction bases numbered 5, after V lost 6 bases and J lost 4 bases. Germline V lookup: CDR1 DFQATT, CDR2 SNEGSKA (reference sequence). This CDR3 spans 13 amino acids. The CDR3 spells CSAQGQGPDTQYF. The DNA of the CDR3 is TGCAGTGCCCAGGGACAGGGCCCAGATACGCAGTATTTT.

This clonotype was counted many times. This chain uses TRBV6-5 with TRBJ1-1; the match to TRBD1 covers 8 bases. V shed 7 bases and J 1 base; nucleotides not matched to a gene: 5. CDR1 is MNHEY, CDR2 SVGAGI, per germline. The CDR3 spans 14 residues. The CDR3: CASTIGTGNTEAFF. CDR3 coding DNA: TGTGCCAGCACCATAGGGACAGGGAACACTGAAGCTTTCTTT.

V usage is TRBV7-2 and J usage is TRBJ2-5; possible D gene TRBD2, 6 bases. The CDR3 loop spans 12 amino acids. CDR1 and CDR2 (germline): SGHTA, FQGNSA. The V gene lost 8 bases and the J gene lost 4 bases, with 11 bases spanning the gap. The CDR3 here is CASHAGGETQYF. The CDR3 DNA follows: TGTGCCAGCCACGCCGGGGGAGAGACCCAGTACTTC.